The 17 T cell receptor beta chains below all came from one sample that was sequenced in a study of technical replicates of blood from several donors listed by TCRdb under 2017. The protocol used for the library was the immunoSEQ multiplex PCR assay. The table was pulled from immuneACCESS by TCRdb, which kept in-frame rearrangements only. Such tables lose some clones; where checked, under half of the loss comes from unresolved V genes, and the rest has no known cause. A total of 55,000 to 85,000 clones appear in this sample, less than 98% of them only once. The ten largest clones represent around 0.3% of the sample. Material for sequencing was T cells isolated from PBMCs. These receptor sequences come from a human donor in good health.

DNA for the CDR3: TGTGCCAGCAGTCCGGACTACTACGAGCAGTACTTC. Amino acids: CASSPDYYEQYF. The chain couples TRBV28 to TRBJ2-7; a possible D gene is TRBD2 (6 bases). This CDR3 spans 12 amino acids. V was trimmed by 5 bases and J by 3 bases, leaving 8 bases between them. CDR1 and CDR2 from the germline V gene are MDHEN and SYDVKM.

This clone appeared a single time. The gene calls are TRBV27 and TRBJ2-2; tentative D call: TRBD2 (5 bases). The CDR3 is 15 amino acids. Deletions cut 0 bases from V and 1 base from J, with 6 bases between. CDR1 MNHEY and CDR2 SMNVEV come from the germline V gene (reference sequence). The chain's CDR3 is CASSLSGVNTGELFF. Written as DNA, the CDR3 is TGTGCCAGCAGTTTATCGGGAGTGAACACCGGGGAGCTGTTTTTT.

V gene TRBV18 combines with J gene TRBJ1-1; D call uncertain. Germline CDR1 and CDR2: KGHSH and LQKENI. V dropped 4 bases and J dropped 1 base, with 7 bases sitting between them. CDR3 length: 13 amino acids. CDR3 protein: CASSLEGNTEAFF. As DNA, the CDR3 is TGTGCCAGCTCACTGGAGGGGAACACTGAAGCTTTCTTT.

DNA of the CDR3: TGTGCCAGCAGCTTACTGGGACTAGCGGGAACACAGTTCTTC. Its protein product is CASSLLGLAGTQFF. The chain combines TRBV13 with TRBJ2-1, with TRBD2 matching over 13 bases. Germline loops: CDR1 PRHDT, CDR2 FYEKMQ (reference sequence). The junction had 5 bases not matched to a gene; V was cut back by 2 bases and J by 13 bases. The CDR3 totals 14 residues.

This clone came up once. V is TRBV5-4 and J is TRBJ2-7; D uncertain. This CDR3 has 13 amino acids. Looked up from germline, CDR1 is SGHNT and CDR2 is YYREEE (reference sequence). The germline V and J ends were trimmed by 4 bases and 2 bases, with 10 bases remaining between them. The CDR3, as DNA: TGTGCCAGCAGCCTCGAGGCAGCCTACGAGCAGTACTTC. Its protein is CASSLEAAYEQYF.

The gene calls are TRBV10-3 and TRBJ2-7; D gene uncertain. The germline V gene has CDR1 ENHRY and CDR2 SYGVKD. The ends were cut back, 8 bases at V and 1 base at J, with 9 bases in the middle. This CDR3 contains 12 residues. The CDR3 loop is CAISTGSYEQYF. As DNA, the CDR3 is TGTGCCATCTCCACCGGGTCCTACGAGCAGTACTTC.

The genes are TRBV5-4 and TRBJ1-2; D gene uncertain. The germline gives CDR1 SGHNT, CDR2 YYREEE (reference sequence). V lost 5 bases, J lost 7 bases, and 18 bases lay in between. This CDR3 is 14 amino acids long. The CDR3 DNA reads as TGTGCCAGCAGTGCGGCCAGTAACTATGGTGGCTACACCTTC. Its translation is CASSAASNYGGYTF. Full variable domain (outside the CDR3, taken from reference TRBV5-4 and TRBJ1-2): ETGVTQSPTHLIKTRGQQVTLRCSSQSGHNTVSWYQQALGQGPQFIFQYYREEENGRGNFPPRFSGLQFPNYSSELNVNALELDDSALYLCASSAASNYGGYTFGSGTRLTVV.

The chain combines TRBV9 with TRBJ1-2; 7 bases are shared with TRBD1. The CDR3 covers 14 residues. In germline, CDR1 is SGDLS, CDR2 YYNGEE. V dropped 4 bases and J dropped 6; count of bases not matched to a gene: 9. The CDR3 reads CASSKHMGTDGYTF. Written as DNA, the CDR3 is TGTGCCAGCAGCAAACATATGGGGACAGATGGCTACACCTTC.

Written as DNA, the CDR3 is TGCGCCAGCAGCGGTGGACAGTTCATGAACACTGAAGCTTTCTTT. Its translation is CASSGGQFMNTEAFF. This rearrangement joins TRBV5-1 to TRBJ1-1; D may be TRBD1 (6 bases). Germline values: CDR1 SGHRS, CDR2 YFSETQ. V lost 4 bases and J lost 0, with 13 bases in between. This CDR3 has 15 amino acids.

This chain connects TRBV2 to TRBJ2-7; D is ambiguous. Germline-derived CDR1 and CDR2 are SNHLY and FYNNEI. The V gene lost 1 base and the J gene lost 0 bases, with 10 bases spanning the gap. The CDR3 extends over 15 amino acids. The CDR3 DNA sequence: TGTGCCAGCAGTGAAGAGCCCAGGTTCTCCTACGAGCAGTACTTC. Its protein is CASSEEPRFSYEQYF.

The chain joins TRBV19 to TRBJ2-1; TRBD2 agrees at 13 bases. Germline V gene data show CDR1 as LNHDA and CDR2 as SQIVND (reference sequence). The CDR3 runs 15 residues. With V trimmed by 7 bases and J by 5 bases, 5 bases remained unmatched. CDR3 bases: TGTGCCAGTACATGGACTAGCGGGAGCCACAATGAGCAGTTCTTC. It is translated as CASTWTSGSHNEQFF. Based on the CDR3 plus reference TRBV19 and TRBJ2-1, the full variable domain is DGGITQSPKYLFRKEGQNVTLSCEQNLNHDAMYWYRQDPGQGLRLIYYSQIVNDFQKGDIAEGYSVSREKKESFPLTVTSAQKNPTAFYLCASTWTSGSHNEQFFGPGTRLTVL.

This rearrangement joins TRBV19 to TRBJ2-3, with TRBD2 matching 10 bases. There are 19 residues in the CDR3. V was clipped by 3 bases and J by 4 bases; unmatched bases: 16. The germline gives CDR1 LNHDA, CDR2 SQIVND (reference sequence). The CDR3 DNA sequence: TGTGCCAGTAGTATTTCGAGCGGGAGGGTAAGGGGGGGCCCAGATACGCAGTATTTT. The encoded protein is CASSISSGRVRGGPDTQYF.

The chain carries TRBV18 and TRBJ1-1; D unclear. The CDR3 runs to 13 residues. V lost 4 bases, J lost 7 bases, and 13 bases lay in between. Germline values: CDR1 KGHSH, CDR2 LQKENI. CDR3 loop: CASSRYREGEAFF. For the CDR3, the DNA is TGTGCCAGCTCACGGTATAGGGAGGGTGAAGCTTTCTTT.

The chain combines TRBV2 with TRBJ2-5; TRBD2 is a possible D gene (6 bases). Germline lookup yields CDR1 SNHLY and CDR2 FYNNEI. The length of the CDR3 is 15 residues. V was clipped by 3 bases and J by 3 bases, with 14 bases between them. The CDR3 is CASSEDRGIEETQYF. DNA of the CDR3: TGTGCCAGCAGTGAGGATCGCGGGATCGAAGAGACCCAGTACTTC.

The rearrangement links TRBV7-9 to TRBJ1-2; no clear D gene. The V gene lost 5 bases and the J gene lost 0 bases, with 16 bases spanning the gap. The CDR3 covers 16 residues. The germline CDR1 and CDR2 sequences are SEHNR and FQNEAQ (reference sequence). CDR3: CASSPARPTANYGYTF. The CDR3 DNA sequence: TGTGCCAGCAGCCCCGCTAGGCCGACGGCTAACTATGGCTACACCTTC.

The chain carries TRBV7-2 and TRBJ1-5; D is undetermined. Germline CDR1 is SGHTA and CDR2 is FQGNSA. The V end lost 3 bases, the J end lost 4 bases, and 7 bases lay between the germline ends. The CDR3 contains 13 residues. The CDR3 protein is CASSLEQNQPQHF. CDR3 nucleotides: TGTGCCAGCAGCTTGGAACAGAATCAGCCCCAGCATTTT.

This rearrangement joins TRBV5-1 to TRBJ1-2; the D is unclear. With 2 bases removed from V and 5 bases from J, the gap between germline ends came to 7 bases. The CDR3 loop spans 12 amino acids. Germline V CDR1 and CDR2: SGHRS, YFSETQ. The CDR3 region has the DNA TGCGCCAGCAGCTTCGAGGGATATGGCTACACCTTC. Its translation is CASSFEGYGYTF.